Listed here are 17 T cell receptor beta chains from one sample, sequenced in a study of control samples from healthy donors and cancer patients. Clones were read by immunoSEQ multiplex PCR, and TCRdb kept only the in-frame ones, dropping some. The sample carries around 72,000 clones, more than 75% recorded once. Sequenced material: blood. These TCRs come from a man in his fifties in good health.

The V gene is TRBV19, the J gene TRBJ1-5; D unclear. The CDR3 is 12 residues long. V was clipped by 8 bases and J by 1 base, with 6 bases between them. Looked up from germline, CDR1 is LNHDA and CDR2 is SQIVND (reference sequence). CDR3 loop: CASGLSNQPQHF. In nucleotides, the CDR3 is TGTGCCAGTGGACTGAGCAATCAGCCCCAGCATTTT.

This sequence joins TRBV7-8 and TRBJ1-1; D might be TRBD1 (5 bases). CDR3 length: 15 residues. Between the trimmed V and J ends, which lost 5 bases and 4 bases, there was a span of 17 bases. Germline CDR1 is SGHVS and CDR2 is FQNEAQ. The chain's CDR3 is CASSLILGGGTEAFF. The CDR3 bases are TGTGCCAGCAGCCTGATCCTTGGGGGAGGCACTGAAGCTTTCTTT.

The V call is TRBV5-4, the J call TRBJ2-7; 14 bases line up with TRBD2. Germline V gene data show CDR1 as SGHNT and CDR2 as YYREEE (reference sequence). The length of the CDR3 is 16 residues. The V segment lost 2 bases and the J segment 3 bases; nucleotides outside the gene matches: 4. The CDR3 sequence is CASSLPGLAGVYEQYF. CDR3 nucleotides: TGTGCCAGCAGCTTACCGGGACTAGCGGGGGTCTACGAGCAGTACTTC.

There are many counts of this clone. Other DNA variants within this sample encode the same CDR3. This sequence joins TRBV12-3 or TRBV12-4 and TRBJ1-5; D uncertain. Deletions cut 3 bases from V and 3 bases from J, with 6 bases between. The CDR3 length is 13 residues. CDR3 protein: CASSLGFNQPQHF. The CDR3, as DNA: TGTGCCAGCAGTTTGGGGTTCAATCAGCCCCAGCATTTT.

The V gene is TRBV4-3, the J gene TRBJ1-1; D uncertain. V was cut by 0 bases and J by 4 bases, with 9 bases left in between. From germline, CDR1 is LGHNA and CDR2 YSLEER. CDR3 length equals 14 residues. CDR3: CASSQDPAGTEAFF. CDR3 DNA: TGCGCCAGCAGCCAAGATCCGGCGGGCACTGAAGCTTTCTTT.

CDR3 sequence: CASSFGRGTGAYNSPLHF. The CDR3 DNA is TGTGCCAGCAGCTTTGGCAGGGGGACGGGGGCCTATAATTCACCCCTCCACTTT. The rearrangement links TRBV5-4 to TRBJ1-6, with 7 nucleotides matching TRBD1. Trimming at V came to 2 bases and at J to 2 bases, leaving 10 bases not matched to a gene. Germline V gene data show CDR1 as SGHNT and CDR2 as YYREEE (reference sequence). This CDR3 contains 18 residues.

The chain couples TRBV3-1 (or the pseudogene TRBV3-2) to TRBJ1-2, with 8 bases fitting TRBD1. The CDR3 runs to 17 residues. The ends lost 4 bases at V and 1 base at J; junction bases unmatched: 11. Germline assignment: CDR1 LGHDT and CDR2 YNNKEL (reference sequence). CDR3 DNA: TGTGCCAGCAGCCGAGATTTTGGACAGGGACTTAACTATGGCTACACCTTC. Protein product: CASSRDFGQGLNYGYTF.

The chain has TRBV14 and TRBJ2-3, with 7 positions matching TRBD1. The CDR3 is made up of 15 amino acids. Germline V gene lookup returns CDR1 SGHDN and CDR2 FVKESK. Unmatched junction bases numbered 7, after V lost 4 bases and J lost 3 bases. The CDR3 DNA reads as TGTGCCAGCAGCCCTATGACAGGGACGACAGATACGCAGTATTTT. Translation gives CASSPMTGTTDTQYF.

The CDR3 loop is CASSLETGGLYNSPLHF. The DNA of the CDR3 is TGTGCCAGCAGTCTAGAGACAGGGGGGCTTTATAATTCACCCCTCCACTTT. The chain links TRBV6-6 to TRBJ1-6, with TRBD1 matching 9 bases. The CDR3 length is 17 residues. Germline assignment: CDR1 MNHNY and CDR2 SVGAGI (reference sequence). The ends lost 5 bases at V and 4 bases at J; junction bases unmatched: 9.

The V and J genes are TRBV30 and TRBJ2-7, with TRBD2 matching 9 bases. The CDR3 is 15 residues long. Germline CDR1 is GTSNPN and CDR2 is SVGIG (reference sequence). J was trimmed by 5 bases and V by 0 bases; bases with no gene match: 8. CDR3 region: CAWSVLLAGDHEQYF. Written as DNA, the CDR3 is TGTGCCTGGAGTGTACTATTAGCGGGAGACCACGAGCAGTACTTC.

In its sample, this clone was seen many times. The chain couples TRBV7-9 to TRBJ2-1; D remains unclear. With 5 bases removed from V and 5 bases from J, the gap between germline ends came to 13 bases. Germline loops: CDR1 SEHNR, CDR2 FQNEAQ (reference sequence). This CDR3 is 14 amino acids long. CDR3 region: CASSPHLSNNEQFF. The CDR3, as DNA: TGTGCCAGCAGCCCGCACTTATCCAACAATGAGCAGTTCTTC.

This rearrangement joins TRBV7-3 to TRBJ2-1; TRBD2 matches 13 bases. Trimming at V came to 4 bases and at J to 14 bases, leaving 8 bases not matched to a gene. The CDR3 is made up of 14 amino acids. CDR1 is SGHTA and CDR2 is FQGTGA in the germline V gene. CDR3 in amino acids: CASSSGLAGEGEFF. The CDR3 DNA reads as TGTGCCAGCAGCTCCGGACTAGCGGGAGAGGGGGAGTTCTTC.

The chain carries TRBV11-2 and TRBJ2-5, with D tentatively TRBD1 or TRBD2 (5 bases each). The ends were cut back, 5 bases at V and 5 bases at J, with 12 bases in the middle. The CDR3 extends over 13 amino acids. Germline-derived CDR1 and CDR2 are SGHAT and FQNNGV. CDR3 DNA: TGTGCCAGCAGCCCCGGGACGATCGAGACCCAGTACTTC. Translating gives CASSPGTIETQYF.

This clone was seen a few times. This chain links TRBV6-5 with TRBJ1-1; 9 bases are shared with TRBD1. This CDR3 contains 14 residues. CDR1 MNHEY and CDR2 SVGAGI come from the germline V gene. Unmatched junction bases numbered 13, after V lost 6 bases and J lost 11 bases. The CDR3 protein is CASRRGGQGRQAFF. The DNA for the CDR3 is TGTGCCAGCAGAAGGGGGGGACAGGGACGTCAGGCTTTCTTT.

This sequence joins TRBV11-2 and TRBJ2-2, with 8 bases identical to TRBD2. The V gene end was trimmed by 3 bases and the J gene end by 4 bases; junction bases not matched to a gene: 4. From germline, CDR1 is SGHAT and CDR2 FQNNGV. This CDR3 has 15 amino acids. The CDR3 DNA sequence: TGTGCCAGCAGCTTCCTAGCGGGCCCCACCGGGGAGCTGTTTTTT. Its protein is CASSFLAGPTGELFF.

This clone was counted a single time. The rearrangement uses TRBV5-4 and TRBJ1-1; D is ambiguous. V lost 1 base and J lost 6, with 10 bases in between. The CDR3 consists of 13 residues. Germline assignment: CDR1 SGHNT and CDR2 YYREEE (reference sequence). Written as DNA, the CDR3 is TGTGCCAGCAGCTTGTTATCAGTATCTGAAGCTTTCTTT. Translated, it gives CASSLLSVSEAFF.

The chain combines TRBV7-9 with TRBJ2-1; TRBD1 matches at 7 bases. Looked up from germline, CDR1 is SEHNR and CDR2 is FQNEAQ (reference sequence). The CDR3 covers 17 residues. J lost 5 bases, V lost 5 bases, and 15 bases had no gene match. The CDR3 sequence: CASSHPPTGTANNEQFF. The DNA of the CDR3 is TGTGCCAGCAGCCACCCTCCCACCGGGACAGCTAACAATGAGCAGTTCTTC. Complete variable domain (other parts from reference TRBV7-9 and TRBJ2-1): DTGVSQNPRHKITKRGQNVTFRCDPISEHNRLYWYRQTLGQGPEFLTYFQNEAQLEKSRLLSDRFSAERPKGSFSTLEIQRTEQGDSAMYLCASSHPPTGTANNEQFFGPGTRLTVL.